The rows below give T cell receptor beta chains drawn from one sample of a study of identical twins. TCRdb redid the calling of the 5' RACE reads with MiXCR, one entry per CDR3 protein. The data contain roughly 1.6 million distinct CDR3 sequences, 32% of them seen just once; the ten biggest clones take up over 0.25%. The sample taken for sequencing was cord blood. The receptors were sampled from a newborn girl in good health. The CDR3 runs from the conserved cysteine through the conserved F or W.

V gene	J gene	CDR3 protein
TRBV5-1	TRBJ2-1	CASSAPSGPAYNEQFF
TRBV6-1	TRBJ1-2	CASSDTGGALYGYTF
TRBV25-1	TRBJ1-6	CASSEWGRDSLGDNSPLHF
TRBV4-2	TRBJ1-1	CASSQSKREITEAFF
TRBV30	TRBJ1-1	CAWSVQMNTEAFF
TRBV3-1	TRBJ2-7	CASSPLTGYYEQYF
TRBV6-5	TRBJ1-6	CASSTGQTYNSPLHF
TRBV6-5	TRBJ2-5	CASRGPVQETQYF
TRBV3-1	TRBJ2-3	CASSQPGAADTQYF
TRBV20-1	TRBJ2-2	CSARWGTANTGELFF
TRBV4-2	TRBJ2-7	CASSQDGLARDEQYF
TRBV7-2	TRBJ2-1	CASSSDPVWQFF
TRBV20-1	TRBJ2-7	CSARPGNDYEQYF
TRBV27	TRBJ1-2	CASSDLTGISSNYGYTF
TRBV25-1	TRBJ2-4	CASAPVAKNIQYF
TRBV5-5	TRBJ1-5	CASSTGQGVNQPQHF
TRBV12-3/TRBV12-4	TRBJ2-3	CASSWGRGRSDTQYF
TRBV29-1	TRBJ2-7	CSVELGGGEQYF
TRBV28	TRBJ2-2	CASKVANTGELFF
TRBV4-2	TRBJ2-3	CASSQELAGSTDTQYF
TRBV27	TRBJ2-3	CASSLRTGVTDTQYF
TRBV16	-	CASCQTRQAYEQYF
TRBV12-3/TRBV12-4	TRBJ2-7	CASSLEAFGSYEQYF
TRBV10-3	TRBJ2-5	CATAGQGQETQYF
TRBV7-9	TRBJ1-5	CASSSFRGDQPQHF
TRBV28	TRBJ1-2	CASSSPSGGGGYTF
TRBV12-3/TRBV12-4	TRBJ2-5	CASSLALRGRAGRETQYF
TRBV12-5	TRBJ2-7	CASGPVGGAYEQYF
TRBV20-1	TRBJ2-2	CSARDHGYTGELFF
TRBV7-2	TRBJ1-2	CASSLGGSLGMGGYTF
TRBV5-1	TRBJ1-2	CASSSPDRQAVYGYTF
TRBV29-1	TRBJ2-5	CSVEAPRGGLALQEAQYF
TRBV12-5	TRBJ2-7	CASGPDSYEQYF
TRBV11-2	TRBJ2-1	CASSILAEQFF
TRBV20-1	TRBJ1-2	CSAPEQNYGYTF
TRBV20-1	TRBJ2-5	CSASYATNYNEQYF
TRBV12-3/TRBV12-4	TRBJ2-7	CASRDGQGNLYEQYF
TRBV7-2	TRBJ1-2	CASSPRGDNYGYTF
TRBV20-1	TRBJ1-6	CSAPPLQAYNSPLHF
TRBV12-3/TRBV12-4	TRBJ2-3	CASSFGGRGLTDTQYF
TRBV5-1	TRBJ2-1	CASAITSGAYNEQFF
TRBV4-1	TRBJ2-5	CASKSGRRSYNEQYF
TRBV4-1	TRBJ2-3	CASSHRDRPTDTQYF
TRBV7-8	TRBJ1-1	CASSLRDKNTEAFF